The rows below give T cell receptor beta chains drawn from one sample of a study of cytomegalovirus exposure and HLA in healthy donors. TCRdb's copy holds only in-frame clones and misses some; the assay was immunoSEQ multiplex PCR. This table holds 90,000 to 150,000 clones, around 80% found once. Sequencing was performed on PBMCs. These receptor sequences come from a man aged 45-65 years in good health and CMV-seronegative. CDR3s include the opening cysteine and the closing phenylalanine or tryptophan. A D gene is named only where the DNA matches it firmly. Size tells how often a clone was seen (once, few, many) or the class of an expanded clone, and some rows leave it out.

j_gene: TRBJ2-1
abundance: NA
v_gene: TRBV7-9
d_gene: NA
CDR3nt: TGTGCCAGCTCCCTAGATGAGCAGTTCTTC
CDR3aa: CASSLDEQFF

j_gene: TRBJ1-2
abundance: NA
v_gene: TRBV7-3
d_gene: NA
CDR3nt: TGTGCCAGCAGCCCACCTCGGCAGGGAAGCTATGGCTACACCTTC
CDR3aa: CASSPPRQGSYGYTF

j_gene: TRBJ2-2
abundance: NA
v_gene: TRBV5-1
d_gene: TRBD2
CDR3nt: TGCGCCAGCAGCCCTAGACTAGCGGGAGGCCCTTACGCGAACACCGGGGAGCTGTTTTTT
CDR3aa: CASSPRLAGGPYANTGELFF

j_gene: TRBJ2-2
abundance: NA
v_gene: TRBV2
d_gene: TRBD2
CDR3nt: TGTGCCAGCACCCGGGGAGGGTCCACCGGGGAGCTGTTTTTT
CDR3aa: CASTRGGSTGELFF

j_gene: TRBJ1-5
abundance: NA
v_gene: TRBV6-5
d_gene: NA
CDR3nt: TGTGCCAGCAGTTACTCTGGCAGCGGCCAGCCCCAGCATTTT
CDR3aa: CASSYSGSGQPQHF

j_gene: TRBJ2-1
abundance: NA
v_gene: TRBV15
d_gene: TRBD1
CDR3nt: TGTGCCACCAGCAGCCAGACAGGGACCTACAATGAGCAGTTCTTC
CDR3aa: CATSSQTGTYNEQFF

j_gene: TRBJ2-6
abundance: NA
v_gene: TRBV28
d_gene: NA
CDR3nt: TGTGCCAGCAGTTTTCTCTCTGGGGCCAACGTCCTGACTTTC
CDR3aa: CASSFLSGANVLTF

j_gene: TRBJ1-5
abundance: NA
v_gene: TRBV7-2
d_gene: TRBD1
CDR3nt: TGTGCCAGCAGCCGTATTTCAACAGGGGGACAGGAGCCCCAGCATTTT
CDR3aa: CASSRISTGGQEPQHF

j_gene: TRBJ2-7
abundance: few
v_gene: TRBV6-1
d_gene: TRBD2
CDR3nt: TGTGCCATCCGCAGACTAGCGGTTAACTACGAGCAGTACTTC
CDR3aa: CAIRRLAVNYEQYF

j_gene: TRBJ2-1
abundance: NA
v_gene: TRBV5-1
d_gene: NA
CDR3nt: TGCGCCAGCAGCTTGGGAGCCGGGGTCACCGAGCATGAGCAGTTCTTC
CDR3aa: CASSLGAGVTEHEQFF

j_gene: TRBJ2-1
abundance: NA
v_gene: TRBV25-1
d_gene: NA
CDR3nt: TGTGCCAGCAGTGAAAGGTCCTCGGGTAGAGGGCAGTTCTTC
CDR3aa: CASSERSSGRGQFF

j_gene: TRBJ1-4
abundance: NA
v_gene: TRBV5-8
d_gene: NA
CDR3nt: TGTGCCAGCAGGTCCTCGCGCGGATTCAATGAAAAACTGTTTTTT
CDR3aa: CASRSSRGFNEKLFF

j_gene: TRBJ1-2
abundance: NA
v_gene: TRBV5-4
d_gene: TRBD1
CDR3nt: TGTGCCAGCAGCCCCCTAACAGGGGCTGATGGCTACACCTTC
CDR3aa: CASSPLTGADGYTF

j_gene: TRBJ1-1
abundance: NA
v_gene: TRBV19
d_gene: NA
CDR3nt: TGTGCCAGTACCCAGGGGAATGCTTTCTTT
CDR3aa: CASTQGNAFF

j_gene: TRBJ2-2
abundance: NA
v_gene: TRBV11-2
d_gene: NA
CDR3nt: TGTGCCAGCAGCTTACACAGTTCATCGAACACCGGGGAGCTGTTTTTT
CDR3aa: CASSLHSSSNTGELFF

j_gene: TRBJ1-1
abundance: NA
v_gene: TRBV7-2
d_gene: TRBD1
CDR3nt: TGTGCCAGCAGCAAGGACAGGATGAACACTGAAGCTTTCTTT
CDR3aa: CASSKDRMNTEAFF

j_gene: TRBJ2-7
abundance: NA
v_gene: TRBV5-1
d_gene: NA
CDR3nt: TGCGCCAGCAGCGCTGGCCCTAGCATGGTAGACTACGAGCAGTACTTC
CDR3aa: CASSAGPSMVDYEQYF

j_gene: TRBJ2-5
abundance: NA
v_gene: TRBV6-5
d_gene: NA
CDR3nt: TGTGCCAGCAGTTCTAACCTAGGTGTAGGCCAAGAGACCCAGTACTTC
CDR3aa: CASSSNLGVGQETQYF